This T cell receptor (beta chain) emerged from a study of blood T cell repertoires in COVID-19. Trimming cost V 5 bases and J 7 bases, with 12 bases left between them. The CDR3 extends over 12 amino acids. Looked up from germline, CDR1 is MNHEY and CDR2 is SVGEGT. The assay was immunoSEQ multiplex PCR, and TCRdb's table has in-frame clones only and misses some. Here the sample spans about 370,000 clones, more than 80% being singletons. This TCR was recovered from a woman aged 30 to 39 with COVID-19, enrolled during active disease. The chain employs TRBV6-2 or TRBV6-3 and TRBJ2-7; D gene unclear. Material: peripheral blood. The CDR3 DNA follows: TGTGCCAGCAGTCTTCGCCGGCGGGAGCAGTACTTC. Amino acid sequence: CASSLRRREQYF.